These T cell receptor beta chains were read from a single sample in a study of response to subunit inactivated influenza vaccine. Using its own MiXCR run on the RT-PCR reads, TCRdb lists one record per CDR3 protein. The table has over 800,000 distinct CDR3 sequences, 21% seen once. Sequenced material: PBMCs from blood, taken roughly 5 days after vaccination. The receptor set was obtained from a man in his fifties who received an inactivated influenza vaccine. Both conserved end residues are part of each CDR3. A D gene is named only where the DNA matches it firmly. Where a row states a size, it is once, few, many or the class of an expanded clone; other rows omit it.

v_call	j_call	d_call	clone_size	cdr3_nt	cdr3_aa
TRBV20-1	TRBJ2-1	TRBD2	NA	TGCAGTGCTAGAGATCCCAGCGGGGCCTACAATGAGCAGTTCTTC	CSARDPSGAYNEQFF
TRBV2	TRBJ2-2	TRBD2	few	TGTGCCAGCACCGAGACTAGCGGAGCCACCGGGGAGCTGTTTTTT	CASTETSGATGELFF
TRBV30	TRBJ2-7	TRBD2	few	TGTGCGAGGTCAGCGCTAGCGGGAGGCGAGCAGTACTTC	CARSALAGGEQYF
TRBV29-1	TRBJ2-1	NA	few	TGCAGCGTAGATGACCGGTATGAGCAGTTCTTC	CSVDDRYEQFF
TRBV20-1	TRBJ2-5	TRBD2	NA	TGCAGTGCCAATGGACTAGCGGGGGAGACCCAGTACTTC	CSANGLAGETQYF
TRBV20-1	TRBJ1-6	NA	few	TGCAGTGCGTGGGGGAGGAGCTCCTATAATTCACCCCTCCACTTT	CSAWGRSSYNSPLHF
TRBV7-2	TRBJ1-3	TRBD1	NA	TGTGCCAGCAGCTTAGCGCAGGGGGTTGGAAACACCATATATTTT	CASSLAQGVGNTIYF
TRBV28	TRBJ2-7	TRBD1	NA	TGTGCCAGCAATCCGACAGGGATCCCCTACGAGCAGTACTTC	CASNPTGIPYEQYF
TRBV6-2/TRBV6-3	TRBJ1-6	NA	few	TGTGCCATCCAACGCGAGGCAGGCTCACCCCTCCACTTT	CAIQREAGSPLHF
TRBV6-1	TRBJ1-1	NA	few	TGTGCCAGCAGCTCGGAGCGAAGGTCTAAAGAGACTGAAGCTTTCTTT	CASSSERRSKETEAFF
TRBV6-5	TRBJ2-1	TRBD2	NA	TGTGCCAGCAGTTACACACGGCGGACTAGCGGGAGGTGGCACCATGAGCAGTTCTTC	CASSYTRRTSGRWHHEQFF
TRBV30	TRBJ1-1	TRBD1	NA	TGTGCCTGGAGTGGAAAATCGACAGGGCTGAACACTGAAGCTTTCTTT	CAWSGKSTGLNTEAFF
TRBV11-2	TRBJ2-5	NA	NA	TGTGCCAGCAGCTTAGTCCCGGGGGTCGAGACCCAGTACTTC	CASSLVPGVETQYF
TRBV4-2	TRBJ2-7	TRBD1	few	TGTGCCAGCAGCCAAGAAGAGACAGGGGGCACTTACGAGCAGTACTTC	CASSQEETGGTYEQYF
TRBV4-3	TRBJ2-1	TRBD2	NA	TGCGCCAGCAGCGCCCGACTAGCCCCGGCCTACAATGAGCAGTTCTTC	CASSARLAPAYNEQFF
TRBV15	TRBJ2-5	TRBD2	few	TGTGCCACCAGCAGAGTTGGAGCGGGGGGCAACAAAAAGACCCAGTACTTC	CATSRVGAGGNKKTQYF
TRBV7-2	TRBJ2-2	NA	NA	TGTGCCAGCAGCCTCCAGGGCGGAACGAACACCGGGGAGCTGTTTTTT	CASSLQGGTNTGELFF
TRBV5-5	TRBJ2-3	TRBD1	few	TGTGCCAGCAGCTGGGGACAGGGAGCAGATACGCAGTATTTT	CASSWGQGADTQYF
TRBV9	TRBJ2-3	NA	few	TGTGCCAGCAGCGTAGAGAGGGCAACAGATACGCAGTATTTT	CASSVERATDTQYF
TRBV9	TRBJ2-5	TRBD2	many	TGTGCCAGCAGCTTCGGGACTATCAACCAAGAGACCCAGTACTTC	CASSFGTINQETQYF